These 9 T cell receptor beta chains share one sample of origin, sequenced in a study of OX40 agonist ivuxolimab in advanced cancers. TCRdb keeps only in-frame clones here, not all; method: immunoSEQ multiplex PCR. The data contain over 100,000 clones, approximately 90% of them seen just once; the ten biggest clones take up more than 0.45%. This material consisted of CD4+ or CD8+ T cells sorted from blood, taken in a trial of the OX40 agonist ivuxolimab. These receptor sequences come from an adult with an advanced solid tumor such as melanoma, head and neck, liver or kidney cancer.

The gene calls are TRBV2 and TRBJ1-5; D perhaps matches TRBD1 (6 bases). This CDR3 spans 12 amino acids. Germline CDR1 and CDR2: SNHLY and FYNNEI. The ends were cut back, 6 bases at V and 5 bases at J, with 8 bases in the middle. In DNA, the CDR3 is TGTGCCAGCAGGAGGGGGGATCAGCCCCAGCATTTT. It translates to CASRRGDQPQHF.

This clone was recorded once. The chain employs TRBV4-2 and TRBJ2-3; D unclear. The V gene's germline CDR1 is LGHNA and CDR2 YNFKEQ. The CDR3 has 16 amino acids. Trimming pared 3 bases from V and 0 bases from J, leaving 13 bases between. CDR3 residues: CASSQDLGRSTDTQYF. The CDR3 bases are TGTGCCAGCAGCCAGGATTTAGGGCGGAGCACAGATACGCAGTATTTT.

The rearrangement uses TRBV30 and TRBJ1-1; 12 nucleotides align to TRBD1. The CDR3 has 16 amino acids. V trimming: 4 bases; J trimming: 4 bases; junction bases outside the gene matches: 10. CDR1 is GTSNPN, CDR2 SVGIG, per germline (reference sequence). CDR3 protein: CAWKGQGAVLVTEAFF. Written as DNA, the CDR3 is TGTGCCTGGAAGGGACAGGGGGCTGTTTTAGTCACTGAAGCTTTCTTT. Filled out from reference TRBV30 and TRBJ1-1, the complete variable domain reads SQTIHQWPATLVQPVGSPLSLECTVEGTSNPNLYWYRQAAGRGLQLLFYSVGIGQISSEVPQNLSASRPQDRQFILSSKKLLLSDSGFYLCAWKGQGAVLVTEAFFGQGTRLTVV.

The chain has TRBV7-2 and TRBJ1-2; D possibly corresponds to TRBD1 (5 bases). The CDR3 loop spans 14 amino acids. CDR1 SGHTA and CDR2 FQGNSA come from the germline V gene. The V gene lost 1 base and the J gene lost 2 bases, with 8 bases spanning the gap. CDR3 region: CASSLDRRNYGYTF. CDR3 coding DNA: TGTGCCAGCAGCTTAGACAGGAGGAACTATGGCTACACCTTC.

The CDR3 DNA reads as TGCGCCAGCAGCTCGGGACTTTCAGATACGCAGTATTTT. This gives the protein CASSSGLSDTQYF. This sequence joins TRBV5-1 and TRBJ2-3; the D gene is possibly TRBD2 (6 bases). The CDR3 consists of 13 residues. V gave up 3 bases and J gave up 4 bases, with 9 bases separating them. From germline, CDR1 is SGHRS and CDR2 YFSETQ.

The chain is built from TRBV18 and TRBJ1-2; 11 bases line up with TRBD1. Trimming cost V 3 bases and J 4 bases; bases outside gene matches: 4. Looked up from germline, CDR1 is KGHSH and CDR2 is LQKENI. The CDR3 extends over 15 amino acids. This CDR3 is CASSPGQGDTYGYTF. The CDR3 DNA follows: TGTGCCAGCTCACCGGGACAGGGGGACACCTATGGCTACACCTTC.

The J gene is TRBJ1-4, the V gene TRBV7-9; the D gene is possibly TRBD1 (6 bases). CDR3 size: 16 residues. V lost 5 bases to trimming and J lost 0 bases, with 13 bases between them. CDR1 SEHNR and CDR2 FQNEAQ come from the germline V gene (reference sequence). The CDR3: CASSLGGITTNEKLFF. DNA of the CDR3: TGTGCCAGCAGCCTAGGGGGTATCACAACTAATGAAAAACTGTTTTTT.

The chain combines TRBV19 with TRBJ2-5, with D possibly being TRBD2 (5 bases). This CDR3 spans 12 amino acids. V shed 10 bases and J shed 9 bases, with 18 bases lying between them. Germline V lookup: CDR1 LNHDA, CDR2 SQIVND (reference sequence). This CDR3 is CATMGPSGAQYF. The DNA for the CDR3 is TGTGCCACAATGGGCCCCTCCGGGGCCCAGTACTTC.

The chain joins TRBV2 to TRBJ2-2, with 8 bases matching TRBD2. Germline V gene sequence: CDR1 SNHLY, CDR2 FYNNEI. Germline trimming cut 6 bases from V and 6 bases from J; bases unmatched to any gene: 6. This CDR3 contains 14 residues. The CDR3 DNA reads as TGTGCCAGCAGGAATAGCGGGGCTCCCGGGGAGCTGTTTTTT. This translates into CASRNSGAPGELFF. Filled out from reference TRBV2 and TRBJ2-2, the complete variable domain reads EPEVTQTPSHQVTQMGQEVILRCVPISNHLYFYWYRQILGQKVEFLVSFYNNEISEKSEIFDDQFSVERPDGSNFTLKIRSTKLEDSAMYFCASRNSGAPGELFFGEGSRLTVL.